This T cell receptor (beta chain) was found in a study of blood T cell repertoires in COVID-19. Study-level background: Both acute and convalescent COVID-19 samples were obtained from the United States, Italy and Spain.

Original methodology: By means of reference gene primer amplification, nucleated cell counts were estimated. Using immunoSEQ multiplex PCR, the repertoire was profiled, and TCRdb retains in-frame clones only, with some absent. D and trimming come from the DNA, and the V and J calls and clone size come from that table. The sample holds approximately 70,000 clones, roughly 80% seen once. Germline V gene sequence: CDR1 SGHVS, CDR2 FQNEAQ. With V trimmed by 1 base and J by 4 bases, 9 bases remained unmatched. The CDR3 extends over 17 amino acids. The J gene is TRBJ2-1, the V gene TRBV7-8; 8 bases agree with TRBD2. Sequenced input: peripheral blood. The sequence came from a woman aged 70 to 79 with acute or convalescent COVID-19. CDR3 loop: CASSLGVKLADYNEQFF. The CDR3 nucleotides are TGTGCCAGCAGCTTAGGGGTAAAACTAGCGGATTACAATGAGCAGTTCTTC. Supplemented by reference TRBV7-8 and TRBJ2-1, the full variable domain reads GAGVSQSPRYKVAKRGQDVALRCDPISGHVSLFWYQQALGQGPEFLTYFQNEAQLDKSGLPSDRFFAERPEGSVSTLKIQRTQQEDSAVYLCASSLGVKLADYNEQFFGPGTRLTVL.